The rows below give T cell receptor beta chains drawn from one sample of a study of post-analysis software for immune sequencing data. TCRdb analysed the PCR reads with MiXCR anew, one entry per CDR3 protein. The table records roughly 540,000 distinct CDR3 sequences, approximately 31% of them present only once. The sequenced material came from blood. The source is a girl younger than 18 with multiple sclerosis. The CDR3 runs from the conserved cysteine through the conserved F or W. The D gene is left open where the match is weak. Size tells how often a clone was seen (once, few, many) or the class of an expanded clone, and some rows leave it out.

j_gene: TRBJ1-2; v_gene: TRBV4-1; abundance: few; d_gene: TRBD1; CDR3nt: TGCGCCAGCAGCTCTCGACAGGGAAATTATGGCTACACCTTC; CDR3aa: CASSSRQGNYGYTF
j_gene: TRBJ1-2; v_gene: TRBV7-2; abundance: .; d_gene: TRBD1; CDR3nt: TGTGCCAGCAGCCCCGGGGACAGGCCGAACTATGGCTACACCTTC; CDR3aa: CASSPGDRPNYGYTF
j_gene: TRBJ2-3; v_gene: TRBV5-1; abundance: few; d_gene: TRBD2; CDR3nt: TGCGCCAGCAGCTTGCCTATAGCGGGGGCTGGAGATACGCAGTATTTT; CDR3aa: CASSLPIAGAGDTQYF
j_gene: TRBJ1-2; v_gene: TRBV29-1; abundance: few; d_gene: .; CDR3nt: TGCAGCGGCGAGGGTGGCCAGGAAGGCTACACCTTC; CDR3aa: CSGEGGQEGYTF
j_gene: TRBJ1-2; v_gene: TRBV20-1; abundance: few; d_gene: TRBD1; CDR3nt: TGCAGTGCTCCAGCTACAGGGGGTGGAAACTATGGCTACACCTTC; CDR3aa: CSAPATGGGNYGYTF
j_gene: TRBJ2-7; v_gene: TRBV7-2; abundance: many; d_gene: .; CDR3nt: TGTGCCAGCAGCTTAAGGAGCAGTTCCTACGAGCAGTACTTC; CDR3aa: CASSLRSSSYEQYF
j_gene: TRBJ2-1; v_gene: TRBV2; abundance: .; d_gene: .; CDR3nt: TGTGCCAGCAGTGAAGGGCTAGCATCCTACAATGAGCAGTTCTTC; CDR3aa: CASSEGLASYNEQFF
j_gene: TRBJ2-1; v_gene: TRBV24-1; abundance: few; d_gene: TRBD2; CDR3nt: TGTGCCACCAGTGACCCCACTAGCGGGGGGGCGAATGAGCAGTTCTTC; CDR3aa: CATSDPTSGGANEQFF
j_gene: TRBJ2-3; v_gene: TRBV2; abundance: .; d_gene: TRBD1; CDR3nt: TGTGCCAGCAGAAGCGGACAGGGAGGAATGGCGCCGCAGTATTTT; CDR3aa: CASRSGQGGMAPQYF
j_gene: TRBJ2-7; v_gene: TRBV9; abundance: .; d_gene: TRBD1; CDR3nt: TGTGCCAGCAGCCTAGGGACAGGGAGGAACGAGCAGTACTTC; CDR3aa: CASSLGTGRNEQYF
j_gene: TRBJ1-1; v_gene: TRBV13; abundance: few; d_gene: .; CDR3nt: TGTGCCAGCACCATTGGAGGGCTGAACACTGAAGCTTTCTTT; CDR3aa: CASTIGGLNTEAFF
j_gene: TRBJ2-5; v_gene: TRBV18; abundance: few; d_gene: TRBD1; CDR3nt: TGTGCCAGCTCACCCGAGGGACAGGGGTCATGGGAGACCCAGTACTTC; CDR3aa: CASSPEGQGSWETQYF
j_gene: TRBJ1-2; v_gene: TRBV7-3; abundance: .; d_gene: .; CDR3nt: TGTGCCAGCAGCTTAAGTGGAGGGAACTATGGCTACACCTTC; CDR3aa: CASSLSGGNYGYTF
j_gene: TRBJ1-1; v_gene: TRBV7-2; abundance: .; d_gene: .; CDR3nt: TGTGCCAGCAGCTTTGCGACAGGAGAGTATGAAGCTTTCTTT; CDR3aa: CASSFATGEYEAFF
j_gene: TRBJ2-1; v_gene: TRBV5-1; abundance: few; d_gene: .; CDR3nt: TGCGCCAGCAGCTTTAGGACCCAATCAGGGGGGGAGCAGTTCTTC; CDR3aa: CASSFRTQSGGEQFF
j_gene: TRBJ2-7; v_gene: TRBV5-1; abundance: .; d_gene: TRBD1; CDR3nt: TGCGCCAGCAGCCCCGCGACAGGGGGGACGCCACATCAGTACTTC; CDR3aa: CASSPATGGTPHQYF
j_gene: TRBJ1-4; v_gene: TRBV5-6; abundance: few; d_gene: TRBD1; CDR3nt: TGTGCCAGCAGCTCCCACAGGGGATCCGAAAAACTGTTTTTT; CDR3aa: CASSSHRGSEKLFF
j_gene: TRBJ1-2; v_gene: TRBV11-2; abundance: .; d_gene: TRBD1; CDR3nt: TGTGCCAGCAGCTCCCCAGGGGGTGACTATGGCTACACCTTC; CDR3aa: CASSSPGGDYGYTF
j_gene: TRBJ2-7; v_gene: TRBV15; abundance: few; d_gene: .; CDR3nt: TGTGCCACCAGCAGAGATCTTGTGGGGCCCGAGCAGTACTTC; CDR3aa: CATSRDLVGPEQYF
j_gene: TRBJ2-2; v_gene: TRBV2; abundance: .; d_gene: TRBD1; CDR3nt: TGTGCCAGCAGGGACATGATCAGGGGGAGAAACACCGGGGAGCTGTTTTTT; CDR3aa: CASRDMIRGRNTGELFF
j_gene: TRBJ2-3; v_gene: TRBV7-9; abundance: .; d_gene: .; CDR3nt: TGTGCCAGCAGCCCCCCGGATACGCAGTATTTT; CDR3aa: CASSPPDTQYF
j_gene: TRBJ2-7; v_gene: TRBV7-9; abundance: many; d_gene: TRBD1; CDR3nt: TGTGCCAGCAGCTTCCCGGGACAGGGGACCTACGAGCAGTACTTC; CDR3aa: CASSFPGQGTYEQYF
j_gene: TRBJ2-7; v_gene: TRBV29-1; abundance: .; d_gene: .; CDR3nt: TGCAGCGTTGAAAAAGATTACGAGCAGTACTTC; CDR3aa: CSVEKDYEQYF
j_gene: TRBJ2-3; v_gene: TRBV13; abundance: .; d_gene: .; CDR3nt: TGTGCCAGCAGCTTAGCGGCGGATTCTAGCACAGATACGCAGTATTTT; CDR3aa: CASSLAADSSTDTQYF
j_gene: TRBJ2-5; v_gene: TRBV12-3/TRBV12-4; abundance: few; d_gene: TRBD2; CDR3nt: TGTGCCAGCAGTTTGCGGGGGGGCCAAGAGACCCAGTACTTC; CDR3aa: CASSLRGGQETQYF
j_gene: TRBJ2-3; v_gene: TRBV13; abundance: once; d_gene: .; CDR3nt: TGTGCCAGCAGCTCGCAAAGGGGAGATACGCAGTATTTT; CDR3aa: CASSSQRGDTQYF
j_gene: TRBJ2-3; v_gene: TRBV20-1; abundance: .; d_gene: TRBD1; CDR3nt: TGCAGTGCTAGGAGGCAGGGGGAAGATACGCAGTATTTT; CDR3aa: CSARRQGEDTQYF
j_gene: TRBJ2-5; v_gene: TRBV3-1; abundance: .; d_gene: TRBD2; CDR3nt: TGTGCCAGCAGACTCAGCGGGGGGGCGCTGGAGACCCAGTACTTC; CDR3aa: CASRLSGGALETQYF
j_gene: TRBJ2-3; v_gene: TRBV12-3/TRBV12-4; abundance: few; d_gene: .; CDR3nt: TGTGCCAGCACCACGAGGGTGGGCCGCAGCACAGATACGCAGTATTTT; CDR3aa: CASTTRVGRSTDTQYF